The present T cell receptor beta chain was sequenced within a study of blood T cell repertoires in COVID-19. Turning to the study itself: Spain, Italy and the United States supplied samples that represented acute and convalescent COVID-19.

Germline CDR1 MGHRA, CDR2 YSYEKL. This CDR3 comprises 14 residues. Trimming shortened V by 0 bases and J by 2 bases, and 7 bases separated the two germline ends. Original processing notes: Reference gene primer amplification gave estimated nucleated cell counts. Some clones are missing from TCRdb's copy, which holds only in-frame ones; the method was immunoSEQ multiplex PCR. V and J calls and clone size follow that table, whereas D and trimming were derived from the DNA. Altogether approximately 280,000 clones are present, around 90% being singletons, with the ten largest covering 2% to 2.5%. The rearrangement links TRBV4-1 to TRBJ1-2; unclear D gene. Sequenced: peripheral blood. This TCR came from a man in his fifties with acute or convalescent COVID-19. For the CDR3, the DNA is TGCGCCAGCAGCCAAGATCCCGTAAACTATGGCTACACCTTC. Protein sequence: CASSQDPVNYGYTF.